Shown below are 11 T cell receptor beta chains from a single sample sequenced in a study of blood T cell repertoires in COVID-19. Libraries were prepared by immunoSEQ multiplex PCR; TCRdb keeps only in-frame clonotypes and omits some of them. The sample lists roughly 200,000 clones, more than 80% occurring once. Sequenced material: peripheral blood. These receptors came from a middle-aged woman with COVID-19, enrolled during active disease.

The chain employs TRBV19 and TRBJ1-6; no definite D call. With 2 bases removed from V and 10 bases from J, the gap between germline ends came to 12 bases. This CDR3 is built from 14 residues. From germline, CDR1 is LNHDA and CDR2 SQIVND (reference sequence). CDR3 nucleotide sequence: TGTGCCAGTAGTATACAGGTGGAAACCTCACCCCTCCACTTT. Protein sequence: CASSIQVETSPLHF.

The chain carries TRBV19 and TRBJ1-2; the match to TRBD1 covers 7 bases. Germline V CDR1 and CDR2: LNHDA, SQIVND (reference sequence). The ends lost 10 bases at V and 4 bases at J; junction bases unmatched: 9. The CDR3 is made up of 13 amino acids. CDR3: CATQNRGSYGYTF. The CDR3 coding sequence is TGTGCCACCCAGAACAGGGGAAGCTATGGCTACACCTTC. The complete variable domain, with remaining parts taken from reference TRBV19 and TRBJ1-2, reads DGGITQSPKYLFRKEGQNVTLSCEQNLNHDAMYWYRQDPGQGLRLIYYSQIVNDFQKGDIAEGYSVSREKKESFPLTVTSAQKNPTAFYLCATQNRGSYGYTFGSGTRLTVV.

The genes are TRBV3-1 (or the pseudogene TRBV3-2) and TRBJ2-1, with 11 positions matching TRBD2. The J segment lost 5 bases and the V segment lost 0 bases, leaving 3 bases of the junction unmatched. The germline V gene has CDR1 LGHDT and CDR2 YNNKEL (reference sequence). This CDR3 has 16 amino acids. CDR3 sequence reads: CASSQDRLAGHNEQFF. In nucleotides, the CDR3 is TGTGCCAGCAGCCAAGATAGACTAGCGGGGCACAATGAGCAGTTCTTC.

The J gene is TRBJ2-5, the V gene TRBV10-2; 10 positions match TRBD2. The length of the CDR3 is 14 residues. CDR1 WSHSY and CDR2 SAAADI come from the germline V gene. Trimming removed 5 bases from V and 5 bases from J; junction bases left unmatched: 5. The CDR3 DNA reads as TGCGCCAGCAGTTACACTAGCGGGGAGGAGACCCAGTACTTC. Translation: CASSYTSGEETQYF.

This clone was found a few times. The chain couples TRBV5-6 to TRBJ2-1; D remains unclear. The germline V and J ends were trimmed by 4 bases and 7 bases, with 15 bases remaining between them. The CDR3 covers 14 residues. Germline CDR1 is SGHDT and CDR2 is YYEEEE. CDR3 DNA: TGTGCCAGCAGCAGAATTGACTCGTTTAATGAGCAGTTCTTC. As protein: CASSRIDSFNEQFF.

The chain has TRBV12-3 or TRBV12-4 and TRBJ1-2; no definite D call. V lost 5 bases to trimming and J lost 3 bases, with 10 bases between them. CDR3 size: 13 residues. The CDR3 loop reads CASSLPEYYGYTF. The CDR3 coding sequence is TGTGCCAGCAGTCTTCCAGAATACTATGGCTACACCTTC.

The V and J genes are TRBV28 and TRBJ2-5, with TRBD1 matching over 9 bases. V shed 5 bases, J shed 5 bases, and the junction held 12 bases outside the gene matches. The CDR3 consists of 16 residues. Germline CDR1 and CDR2: MDHEN and SYDVKM. DNA for the CDR3: TGTGCCAGCAGTACGCCGGGACAGGGCCTCGGGGAGACCCAGTACTTC. Its translation is CASSTPGQGLGETQYF.

V is TRBV7-9 and J is TRBJ2-7, with 10 bases fitting TRBD1. V was clipped by 0 bases and J by 5 bases; unmatched bases: 4. The CDR3 runs 15 residues. Germline CDR1 is SEHNR and CDR2 is FQNEAQ (reference sequence). The CDR3 sequence: CASSLADRGRNEQYF. The CDR3 coding sequence is TGTGCCAGCAGCTTAGCCGACAGGGGGCGGAACGAGCAGTACTTC.

The J gene is TRBJ1-1, the V gene TRBV19; no clear D gene. This CDR3 is 15 amino acids long. Trimming left V 6 bases short and J 0 bases short, with 14 bases between. Germline-derived CDR1 and CDR2 are LNHDA and SQIVND (reference sequence). The CDR3 nucleotides are TGTGCCAGTAGCCCTAAACGGCGGATGAACACTGAAGCTTTCTTT. Encoded protein: CASSPKRRMNTEAFF.

The chain uses TRBV29-1 and TRBJ1-1; perhaps TRBD1 as D (5 bases). V lost 4 bases and J lost 1, with 19 bases in between. The CDR3 totals 16 residues. Per the germline V gene, CDR1 is SQVTM and CDR2 is ANQGSEA. The CDR3 region is CSVVGGQPVGNTEAFF. The CDR3 DNA sequence: TGCAGCGTTGTAGGTGGACAACCGGTGGGGAACACTGAAGCTTTCTTT.

This clone was observed a single time. This rearrangement joins TRBV6-1 to TRBJ2-5; 13 bases line up with TRBD2. The germline CDR1 and CDR2 sequences are MNHNS and SASEGT. J was trimmed by 0 bases and V by 1 base; bases with no gene match: 5. The CDR3 extends over 18 amino acids. The CDR3 protein is CASSEGQTSGGYQETQYF. The CDR3 bases are TGTGCCAGCAGTGAAGGTCAGACTAGCGGGGGGTACCAAGAGACCCAGTACTTC.